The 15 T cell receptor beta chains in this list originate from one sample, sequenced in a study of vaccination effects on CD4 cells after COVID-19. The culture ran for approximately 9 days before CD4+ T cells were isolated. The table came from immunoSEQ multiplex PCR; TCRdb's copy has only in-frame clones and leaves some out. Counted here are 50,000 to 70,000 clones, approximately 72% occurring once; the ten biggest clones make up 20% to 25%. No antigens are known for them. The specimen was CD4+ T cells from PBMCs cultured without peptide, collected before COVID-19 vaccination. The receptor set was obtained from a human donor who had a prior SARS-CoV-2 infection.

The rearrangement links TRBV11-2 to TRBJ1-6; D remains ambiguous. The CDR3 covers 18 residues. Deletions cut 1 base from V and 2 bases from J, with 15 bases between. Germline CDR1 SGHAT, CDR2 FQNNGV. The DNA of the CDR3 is TGTGCCAGCAGCTTAGTTGGCCAGCTCTTTCCCTATAATTCACCCCTCCACTTT. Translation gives CASSLVGQLFPYNSPLHF.

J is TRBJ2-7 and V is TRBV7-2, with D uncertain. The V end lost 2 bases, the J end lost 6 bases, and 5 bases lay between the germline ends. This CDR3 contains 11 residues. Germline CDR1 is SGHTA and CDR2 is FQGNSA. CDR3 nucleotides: TGTGCCAGCAGCTTAAGTTTCGAGCAGTACTTC. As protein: CASSLSFEQYF.

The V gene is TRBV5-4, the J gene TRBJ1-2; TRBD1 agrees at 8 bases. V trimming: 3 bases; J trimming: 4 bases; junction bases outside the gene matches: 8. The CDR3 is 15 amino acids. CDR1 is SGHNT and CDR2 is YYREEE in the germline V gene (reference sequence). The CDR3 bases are TGTGCCAGCAGCTCGGACAGGGAGGGGCTCTATGGCTACACCTTC. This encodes CASSSDREGLYGYTF.

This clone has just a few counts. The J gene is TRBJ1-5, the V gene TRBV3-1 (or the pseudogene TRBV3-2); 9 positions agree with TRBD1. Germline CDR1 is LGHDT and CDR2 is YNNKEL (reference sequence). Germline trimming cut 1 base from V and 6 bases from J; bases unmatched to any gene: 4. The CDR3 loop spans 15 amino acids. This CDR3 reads CASSQGDREVQPQHF. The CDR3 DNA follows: TGTGCCAGCAGCCAAGGGGACAGGGAGGTTCAGCCCCAGCATTTT.

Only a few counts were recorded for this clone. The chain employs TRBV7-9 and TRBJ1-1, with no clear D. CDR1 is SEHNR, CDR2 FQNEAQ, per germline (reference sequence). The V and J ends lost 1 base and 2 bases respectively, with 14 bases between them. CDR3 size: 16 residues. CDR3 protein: CASSLGGDNGNTEAFF. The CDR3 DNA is TGTGCCAGCAGCTTAGGTGGAGACAATGGTAACACTGAAGCTTTCTTT.

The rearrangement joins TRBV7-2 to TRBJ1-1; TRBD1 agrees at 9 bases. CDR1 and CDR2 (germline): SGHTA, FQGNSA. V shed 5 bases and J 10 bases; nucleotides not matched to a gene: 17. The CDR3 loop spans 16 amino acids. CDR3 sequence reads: CASSRDVGQGIYGAFF. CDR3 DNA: TGTGCCAGCAGCAGAGATGTAGGACAGGGGATATATGGAGCTTTCTTT.

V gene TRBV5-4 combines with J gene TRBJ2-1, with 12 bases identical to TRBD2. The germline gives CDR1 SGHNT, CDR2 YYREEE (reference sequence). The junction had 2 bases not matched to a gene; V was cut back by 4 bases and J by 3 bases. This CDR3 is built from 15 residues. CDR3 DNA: TGTGCCAGCAGCCCGACTAGCGGGGGCTACAATGAGCAGTTCTTC. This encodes CASSPTSGGYNEQFF.

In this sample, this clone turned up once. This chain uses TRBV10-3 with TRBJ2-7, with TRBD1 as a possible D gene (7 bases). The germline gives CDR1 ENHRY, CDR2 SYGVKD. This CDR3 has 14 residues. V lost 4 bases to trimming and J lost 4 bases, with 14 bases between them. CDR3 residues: CAISVGGGEYEQYF. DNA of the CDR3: TGTGCCATCAGTGTCGGAGGGGGCGAGTACGAGCAGTACTTC.

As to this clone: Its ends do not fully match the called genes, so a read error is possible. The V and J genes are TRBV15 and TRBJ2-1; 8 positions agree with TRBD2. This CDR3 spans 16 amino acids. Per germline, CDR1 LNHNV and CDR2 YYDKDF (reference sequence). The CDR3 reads CATSGDSGITYNEQFF. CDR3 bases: TGTGCCACCAGCGGAGATAGCGGGATAACCTACAATGAGCAGTTCTTC.

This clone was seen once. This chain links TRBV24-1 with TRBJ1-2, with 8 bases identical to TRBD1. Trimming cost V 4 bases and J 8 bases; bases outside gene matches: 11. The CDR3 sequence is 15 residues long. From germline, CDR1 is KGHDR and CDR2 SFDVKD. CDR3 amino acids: CATSDPATGEDGYTF. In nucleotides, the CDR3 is TGTGCCACCAGTGACCCCGCGACAGGGGAGGACGGCTACACCTTC.

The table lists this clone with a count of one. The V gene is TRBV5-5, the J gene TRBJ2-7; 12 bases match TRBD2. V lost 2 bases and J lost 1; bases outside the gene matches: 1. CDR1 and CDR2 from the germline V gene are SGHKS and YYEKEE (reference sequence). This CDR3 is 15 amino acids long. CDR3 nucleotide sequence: TGTGCCAGCAGCTTTCTAGCGGGGGGGTCCTACGAGCAGTACTTC. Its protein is CASSFLAGGSYEQYF.

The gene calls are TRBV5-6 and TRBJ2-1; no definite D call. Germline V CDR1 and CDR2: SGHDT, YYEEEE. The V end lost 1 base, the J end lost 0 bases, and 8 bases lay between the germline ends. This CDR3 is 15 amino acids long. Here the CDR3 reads CASSLFESSYNEQFF. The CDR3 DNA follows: TGTGCCAGCAGCTTGTTTGAGAGCTCCTACAATGAGCAGTTCTTC.

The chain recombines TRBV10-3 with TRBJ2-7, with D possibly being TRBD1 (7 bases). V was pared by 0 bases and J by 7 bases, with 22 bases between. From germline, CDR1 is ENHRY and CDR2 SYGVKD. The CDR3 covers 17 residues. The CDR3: CAISESGRGQSLREQYF. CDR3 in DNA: TGTGCCATCAGTGAGTCTGGGCGGGGACAGTCTCTACGAGAGCAGTACTTC.

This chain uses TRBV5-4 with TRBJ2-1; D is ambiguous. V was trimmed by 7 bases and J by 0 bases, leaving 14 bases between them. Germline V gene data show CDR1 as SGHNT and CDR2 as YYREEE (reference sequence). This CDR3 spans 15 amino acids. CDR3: CASAPTGVSYNEQFF. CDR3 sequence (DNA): TGTGCCAGCGCGCCCACCGGAGTCTCCTACAATGAGCAGTTCTTC.

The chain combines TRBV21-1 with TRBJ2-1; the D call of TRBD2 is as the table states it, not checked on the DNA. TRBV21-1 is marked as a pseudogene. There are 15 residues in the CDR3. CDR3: CASSASGRAYNEQFF. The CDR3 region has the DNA TGTGCCAGCAGCGCGAGCGGGAGGGCCTACAATGAGCAGTTCTTC.